The source of this T cell receptor beta chain is a study of CD8+CD57+ T cells in acquired aplastic anemia. About the study: CD4+ and CD8+ cells, once sorted, gave DNA averaging roughly 3 ug.

Trimming removed 0 bases from V and 4 bases from J, with 15 bases in between. CDR1 and CDR2 (germline): GTSNPN, SVGIG (reference sequence). CDR3 length: 16 residues. In the case of this clonotype: Its antigen remains unknown.

Genomic DNA constituted the template upon which TCR beta VDJ and CDR3 profiling was performed. TCRdb itself ran the reads through MiXCR, one entry per CDR3 protein. Of some 180,000 distinct CDR3 sequences listed, around 63% are singletons. Patients included in sequencing had previously demonstrated CD8+CD57+ cell expansion by flow cytometry. As a group, the patients uniformly had severe acquired aplastic anemia. Therapy had not been given to patients before blood sampling. Study-level findings and limits: Researchers report that fewer than 30 CD8+ CDR3 sequences appeared in both patients and controls.

The sample was sorted CD4+, CD8+, or CD8+CD57+ T cells (not recorded which) from PBMCs. The receptor's source is a human donor with aplastic anemia. V gene TRBV30 combines with J gene TRBJ2-2; possibly TRBD1 for D (6 bases). In nucleotides, the CDR3 is TGTGCCTGGAGTGTACTAAGAGACAGGAGCACCGGGGAGCTGTTTTTT. This gives the protein CAWSVLRDRSTGELFF.